This T cell receptor (beta chain) was identified during a study of vaccination and CD4 T cells after COVID-19. Whole-study results and caveats: When vaccine-specific clones from convalescent patients were examined, 304 of 307 were spike mono-reactive.

Comment on this clonotype: Its target is unknown.

Treatment specified: roughly 10-day PBMC culture with coronavirus spike peptide pools or control peptides (ViraFEST assay). This CDR3 has 13 amino acids. The V and J ends lost 4 bases and 5 bases respectively, with 12 bases between them. In germline, CDR1 is SEHNR, CDR2 FQNEAQ (reference sequence). Cultured CD4+ T cell DNA was sequenced using the Oncomine TCR Beta short-read assay. Extraction of genomic DNA was performed on cultured CD4+ T cells. One entry per CDR3 protein results from TCRdb running MiXCR on the PCR reads. The data show over 10,000 distinct CDR3 sequences, around 44% seen once. The sequencing input was CD4+ T cells from blood, cultured in vitro. This clonotype originated in a human donor who had recovered from COVID-19. The V call is TRBV7-9, the J call TRBJ2-7; a possible D gene is TRBD1 (5 bases). This CDR3 reads CASSSAGSHEQYF. CDR3 coding DNA: TGTGCCAGCAGCTCTGCAGGGTCCCACGAGCAGTACTTC.